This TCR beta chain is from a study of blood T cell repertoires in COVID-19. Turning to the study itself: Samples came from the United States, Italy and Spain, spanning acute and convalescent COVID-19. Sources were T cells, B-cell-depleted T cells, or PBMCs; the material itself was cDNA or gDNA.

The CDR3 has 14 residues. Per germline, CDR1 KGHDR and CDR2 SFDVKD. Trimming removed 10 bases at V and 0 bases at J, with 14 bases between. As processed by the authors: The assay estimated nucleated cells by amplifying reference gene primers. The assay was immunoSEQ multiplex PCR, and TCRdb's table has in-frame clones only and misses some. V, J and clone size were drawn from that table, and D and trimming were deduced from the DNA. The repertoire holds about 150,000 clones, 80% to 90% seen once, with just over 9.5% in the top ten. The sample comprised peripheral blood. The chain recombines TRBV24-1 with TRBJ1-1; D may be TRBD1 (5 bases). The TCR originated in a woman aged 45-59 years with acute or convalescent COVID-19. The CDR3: CATKTGLMNTEAFF. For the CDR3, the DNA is TGTGCCACAAAAACGGGACTGATGAACACTGAAGCTTTCTTT.